Below, one T cell receptor beta chain is given with its context. Its specificity is unknown. This sample is part of a study of cytomegalovirus exposure and HLA in healthy donors. The overall study: Of all 370 or so donors who were genotyped, roughly 81% belonged to the Caucasian-associated ancestry cluster.

It was with 60 Vbeta and 13 Jbeta primers that the PCR ran. Generated by immunoSEQ multiplex PCR, the TCRdb table keeps only in-frame clones and is missing some. The sample records approximately 170,000 clones, around 78% being singletons. The CDR3 has 15 residues. The V and J ends lost 0 bases and 6 bases, in that order; junction bases with no gene match: 5. CDR1 and CDR2 (germline): SGHRS, YFSETQ. Study findings and constraints: The sole available immune exposure information was CMV serostatus. Across donors, presence/absence analyses took sequencing depth to be roughly uniform. Reportedly, HLA-A and HLA-B alleles of most subjects were accurately predicted from TCR beta.

This sequence joins TRBV5-1 and TRBJ2-3; 9 bases map to TRBD2. The material sequenced was PBMCs. The receptor was derived from a female donor in good health and CMV-seronegative. Here the CDR3 reads CASSLVSGSGDTQYF. DNA for the CDR3: TGCGCCAGCAGCTTGGTTAGCGGGAGTGGCGATACGCAGTATTTT.